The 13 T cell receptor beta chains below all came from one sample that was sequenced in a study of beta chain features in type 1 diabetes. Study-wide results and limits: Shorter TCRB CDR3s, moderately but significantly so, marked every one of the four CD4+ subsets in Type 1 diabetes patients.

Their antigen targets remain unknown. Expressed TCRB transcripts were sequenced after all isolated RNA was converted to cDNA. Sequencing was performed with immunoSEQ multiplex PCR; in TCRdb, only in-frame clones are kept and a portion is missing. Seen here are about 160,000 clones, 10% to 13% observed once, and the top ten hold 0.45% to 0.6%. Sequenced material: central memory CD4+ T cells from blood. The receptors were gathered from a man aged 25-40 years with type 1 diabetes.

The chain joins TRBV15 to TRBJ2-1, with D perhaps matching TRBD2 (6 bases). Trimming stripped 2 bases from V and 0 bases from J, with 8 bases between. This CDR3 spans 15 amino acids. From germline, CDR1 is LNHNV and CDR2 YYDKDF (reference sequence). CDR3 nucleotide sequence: TGTGCCACCAGCAGATCTAGCGTCTCCTACAATGAGCAGTTCTTC. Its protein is CATSRSSVSYNEQFF.

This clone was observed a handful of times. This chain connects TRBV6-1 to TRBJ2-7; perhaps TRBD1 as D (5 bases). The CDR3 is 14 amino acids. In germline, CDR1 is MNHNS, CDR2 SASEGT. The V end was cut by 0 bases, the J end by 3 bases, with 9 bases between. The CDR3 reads CASSEARQGYEQYF. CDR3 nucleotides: TGTGCCAGCAGTGAAGCGCGGCAGGGCTACGAGCAGTACTTC.

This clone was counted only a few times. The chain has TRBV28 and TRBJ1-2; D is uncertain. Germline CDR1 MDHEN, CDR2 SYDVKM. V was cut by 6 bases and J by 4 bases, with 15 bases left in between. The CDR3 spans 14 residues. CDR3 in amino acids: CASSPRLNPYGYTF. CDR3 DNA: TGTGCCAGCAGCCCCAGACTTAATCCCTATGGCTACACCTTC.

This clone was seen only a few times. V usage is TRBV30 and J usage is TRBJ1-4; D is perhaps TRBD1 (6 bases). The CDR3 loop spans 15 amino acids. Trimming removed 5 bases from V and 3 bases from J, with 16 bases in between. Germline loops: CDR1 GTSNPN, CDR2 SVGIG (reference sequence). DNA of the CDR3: TGTGCCTGGGGCACAGGGTTTCGGGCTAATGAAAAACTGTTTTTT. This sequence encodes CAWGTGFRANEKLFF.

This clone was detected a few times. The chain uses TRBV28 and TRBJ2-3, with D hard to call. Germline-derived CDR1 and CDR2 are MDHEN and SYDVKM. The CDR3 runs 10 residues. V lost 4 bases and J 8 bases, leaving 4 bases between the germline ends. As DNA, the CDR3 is TGTGCCAGCAGTTCCGTTACGCAGTATTTT. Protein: CASSSVTQYF.

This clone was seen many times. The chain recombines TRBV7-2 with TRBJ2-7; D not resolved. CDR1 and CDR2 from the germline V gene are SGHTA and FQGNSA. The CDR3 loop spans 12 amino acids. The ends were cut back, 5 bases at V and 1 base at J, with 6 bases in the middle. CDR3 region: CASSLQSYEQYF. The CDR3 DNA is TGTGCCAGCAGCCTCCAGTCCTACGAGCAGTACTTC.

The CDR3 DNA reads TGTGCCAGCAGCTTAAGCGGTCGTAAAGAGACCCAGTACTTC. The encoded protein is CASSLSGRKETQYF. The V gene is TRBV7-2, the J gene TRBJ2-5; D possibly corresponds to TRBD2 (5 bases). CDR3 size: 14 residues. Germline V lookup: CDR1 SGHTA, CDR2 FQGNSA. The ends were cut back, 2 bases at V and 3 bases at J, with 10 bases in the middle. Looking up the rest from reference TRBV7-2 and TRBJ2-5 gives the full variable domain: GAGVSQSPSNKVTEKGKDVELRCDPISGHTALYWYRQSLGQGLEFLIYFQGNSAPDKSGLPSDRFSAERTGGSVSTLTIQRTQQEDSAVYLCASSLSGRKETQYFGPGTRLLVL.

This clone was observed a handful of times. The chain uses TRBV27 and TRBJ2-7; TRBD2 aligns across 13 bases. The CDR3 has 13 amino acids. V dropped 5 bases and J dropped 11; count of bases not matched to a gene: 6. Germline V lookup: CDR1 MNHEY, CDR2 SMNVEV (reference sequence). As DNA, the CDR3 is TGTGCCAGCAGTGAAACTAGCGGGAGGGTGGAGTACTTC. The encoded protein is CASSETSGRVEYF.

Here the CDR3 DNA reads TGTGCCAGCAGCTTGTCCGGGACTACCTACGAGCAGTACTTC. Translated: CASSLSGTTYEQYF. V and J are TRBV5-4 and TRBJ2-7; 7 bases align to TRBD2. V trimming: 1 base; J trimming: 2 bases; junction bases outside the gene matches: 3. Germline assignment: CDR1 SGHNT and CDR2 YYREEE (reference sequence). This CDR3 has 14 residues. Looking up the rest from reference TRBV5-4 and TRBJ2-7 gives the full variable domain: ETGVTQSPTHLIKTRGQQVTLRCSSQSGHNTVSWYQQALGQGPQFIFQYYREEENGRGNFPPRFSGLQFPNYSSELNVNALELDDSALYLCASSLSGTTYEQYFGPGTRLTVT.

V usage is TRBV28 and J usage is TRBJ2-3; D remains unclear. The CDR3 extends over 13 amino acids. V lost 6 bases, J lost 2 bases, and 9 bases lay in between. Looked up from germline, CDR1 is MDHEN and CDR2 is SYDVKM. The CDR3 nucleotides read TGTGCCAGCAGAGCGATTCCCACAGATACGCAGTATTTT. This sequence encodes CASRAIPTDTQYF. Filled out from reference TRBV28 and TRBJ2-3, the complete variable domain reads DVKVTQSSRYLVKRTGEKVFLECVQDMDHENMFWYRQDPGLGLRLIYFSYDVKMKEKGDIPEGYSVSREKKERFSLILESASTNQTSMYLCASRAIPTDTQYFGPGTRLTVL.

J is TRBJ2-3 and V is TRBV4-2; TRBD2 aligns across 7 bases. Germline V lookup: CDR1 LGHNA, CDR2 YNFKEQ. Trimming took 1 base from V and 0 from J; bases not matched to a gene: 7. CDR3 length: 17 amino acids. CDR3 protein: CASSQGGSGQSTDTQYF. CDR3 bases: TGTGCCAGCAGCCAAGGGGGTAGCGGGCAAAGCACAGATACGCAGTATTTT.

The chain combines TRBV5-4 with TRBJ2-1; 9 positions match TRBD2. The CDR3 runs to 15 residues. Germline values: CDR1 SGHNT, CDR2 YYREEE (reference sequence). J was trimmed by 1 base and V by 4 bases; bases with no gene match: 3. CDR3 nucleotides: TGTGCCAGCAGCCCTAGCGGGGCTTCCTACAATGAGCAGTTCTTC. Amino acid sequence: CASSPSGASYNEQFF.

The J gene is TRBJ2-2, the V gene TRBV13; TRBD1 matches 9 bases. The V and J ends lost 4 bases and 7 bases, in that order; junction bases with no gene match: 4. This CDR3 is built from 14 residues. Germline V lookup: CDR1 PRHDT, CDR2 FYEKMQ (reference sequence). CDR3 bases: TGTGCCAGCAGCTCGGGACAGGGTTTCGGGGAGCTGTTTTTT. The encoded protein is CASSSGQGFGELFF.